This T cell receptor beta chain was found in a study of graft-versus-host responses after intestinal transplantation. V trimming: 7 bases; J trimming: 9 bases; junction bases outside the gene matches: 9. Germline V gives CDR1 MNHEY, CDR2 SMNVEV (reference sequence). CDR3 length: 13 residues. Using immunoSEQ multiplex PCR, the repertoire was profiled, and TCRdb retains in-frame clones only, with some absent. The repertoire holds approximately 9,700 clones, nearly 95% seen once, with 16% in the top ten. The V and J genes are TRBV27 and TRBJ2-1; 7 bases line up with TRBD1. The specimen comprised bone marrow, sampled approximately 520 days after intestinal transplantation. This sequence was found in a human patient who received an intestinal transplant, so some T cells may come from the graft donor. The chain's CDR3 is CASIPRGRVEQFF. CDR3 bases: TGTGCCAGCATCCCAAGGGGGCGGGTTGAGCAGTTCTTC.